This TCR beta chain originates from a study of TIL therapy for anti-PD-1-resistant metastatic lung cancer. At the level of the study: Patients then received nivolumab; progressors got lymphodepletion, TIL and IL-2. Most patients had lung adenocarcinoma. The study's findings and limits: Treatment-naive, never-smoker and oncogene-addicted patients were overrepresented in this highly selected cohort. Infused TIL clonotypes partially replaced the baseline blood repertoire, then decayed over months.

Remarks on this clone: Its antigen is unknown.

The CDR3 extends over 17 amino acids. Germline values: CDR1 SGHTA, CDR2 FQGNSA. The ends were cut back, 1 base at V and 1 base at J, with 15 bases in the middle. The time point was: pre-treatment sample, taken before nivolumab and TIL therapy. This was the immunoSEQ v3 assay. The method was immunoSEQ multiplex PCR; TCRdb's version includes in-frame clones alone and lacks a portion of them. The data show tens of thousands of clones, about 86% seen once. The material sequenced was blood, taken at baseline. The gene calls are TRBV7-2 and TRBJ2-3, with D maybe TRBD1 (6 bases). This TCR was recovered from a person aged 25 to 85 with non-small cell lung cancer. CDR3 sequence: CASSLEGWGRGTDTQYF. The DNA of the CDR3 is TGTGCCAGCAGCTTAGAGGGGTGGGGGCGCGGCACAGATACGCAGTATTTT.